Below are 27 T cell receptor beta chains sequenced from a single sample in a study of blood T cell repertoires in COVID-19. Produced via immunoSEQ multiplex PCR; TCRdb's table is partial and in-frame only. The sample has roughly 71,000 clones, 85% seen once. The sequencing input was peripheral blood. These receptors originate from a man aged 45-65 years with acute or convalescent COVID-19.

This clone was seen ten or more times. This chain joins TRBV27 and TRBJ1-2; possibly TRBD1 for D (6 bases). This CDR3 is 14 amino acids long. V lost 4 bases to trimming and J lost 8 bases, with 17 bases between them. Germline lookup yields CDR1 MNHEY and CDR2 SMNVEV (reference sequence). This CDR3 is CASSSAGAGAGYTF. DNA of the CDR3: TGTGCCAGCAGTTCGGCCGGGGCAGGGGCGGGCTACACCTTC.

A remark on this clone: This CDR3 fails to terminate in the conserved phenylalanine or tryptophan, so it likely reflects a read error. The DNA is omitted, as the CDR3 cannot be located on it reliably, and the CDR3 follows TCRdb's listing. CDR3 in amino acids: CASSQEGLAS. The chain recombines TRBV4-1 with TRBJ2-7; the table names TRBD2, a call not compared with the DNA. Germline values: CDR1 MGHRA, CDR2 YSYEKL. The CDR3 adds up to 10 amino acids, both ends counted.

The V and J genes are TRBV10-2 and TRBJ1-5; D remains ambiguous. Between the trimmed V and J ends, which lost 8 bases and 0 bases, there was a span of 14 bases. Germline values: CDR1 WSHSY, CDR2 SAAADI. This CDR3 spans 15 amino acids. The CDR3 region is CASSLGPNSNQPQHF. The DNA of the CDR3 is TGCGCCAGCTCTCTGGGCCCAAATAGCAATCAGCCCCAGCATTTT.

DNA of the CDR3: TGTGCCAGTAGCCCTCCGACAAGCTCCTACAATGAGCAGTTCTTC. This gives the protein CASSPPTSSYNEQFF. This chain connects TRBV19 to TRBJ2-1, with D unclear. From germline, CDR1 is LNHDA and CDR2 SQIVND (reference sequence). Trimming removed 6 bases at V and 0 bases at J, with 12 bases between. The CDR3 sequence is 15 residues long.

This sequence joins TRBV24-1 and TRBJ2-3; TRBD1 matches 8 bases. The J segment lost 3 bases and the V segment lost 0 bases, leaving 4 bases of the junction unmatched. Germline CDR1 reads KGHDR; CDR2 reads SFDVKD. The CDR3 has 16 amino acids. The CDR3 spells CATSDLQTGETDTQYF. CDR3 nucleotides: TGTGCCACCAGTGATTTGCAGACAGGGGAGACAGATACGCAGTATTTT.

This clone has a single count. This chain joins TRBV3-1 (or the pseudogene TRBV3-2) and TRBJ2-1; D might be TRBD1 (5 bases). Looked up from germline, CDR1 is LGHDT and CDR2 is YNNKEL (reference sequence). The V and J ends lost 0 bases and 6 bases respectively, with 12 bases between them. The CDR3 sequence is 15 residues long. The CDR3 DNA reads as TGTGCCAGCAGCCAAGATATTACTCAGGGCAATGAGCAGTTCTTC. Encoded protein: CASSQDITQGNEQFF.

V and J are TRBV30 and TRBJ2-2; D is perhaps TRBD2 (5 bases). The V end was cut by 2 bases, the J end by 4 bases, with 8 bases between. Germline V gene data show CDR1 as GTSNPN and CDR2 as SVGIG (reference sequence). This CDR3 comprises 13 residues. For the CDR3, the DNA is TGTGCCTGGAGTCTGGAGGTCACCGGGGAGCTGTTTTTT. It specifies CAWSLEVTGELFF.

The V call is TRBV6-6, the J call TRBJ2-3; weak D call: TRBD1 (6 bases). Germline CDR1 MNHNY, CDR2 SVGAGI (reference sequence). CDR3 length: 14 residues. V was clipped by 4 bases and J by 0 bases, with 8 bases between them. In DNA form, the CDR3 reads TGTGCCAGCAGTTCCGGACAGAGCACAGATACGCAGTATTTT. It yields the protein CASSSGQSTDTQYF.

V gene TRBV7-9 combines with J gene TRBJ1-6; D uncertain. With 1 base removed from V and 7 bases from J, the gap between germline ends came to 8 bases. Germline V lookup: CDR1 SEHNR, CDR2 FQNEAQ (reference sequence). The CDR3 length is 14 residues. Here the CDR3 DNA reads TGTGCCAGCAGCTTAGACAGCGGAAATTCACCCCTCCACTTT. Translated: CASSLDSGNSPLHF. The variable domain in full, with the rest retrieved from reference TRBV7-9 and TRBJ1-6, is DTGVSQNPRHKITKRGQNVTFRCDPISEHNRLYWYRQTLGQGPEFLTYFQNEAQLEKSRLLSDRFSAERPKGSFSTLEIQRTEQGDSAMYLCASSLDSGNSPLHFGNGTRLTVT.

This clone was seen only once. The chain has TRBV3-1 (or the pseudogene TRBV3-2) and TRBJ2-7; 10 bases are shared with TRBD2. The length of the CDR3 is 15 residues. Germline CDR1 is LGHDT and CDR2 is YNNKEL (reference sequence). V lost 6 bases and J lost 7; bases outside the gene matches: 12. The CDR3 region is CASSPYSGGPWEQYF. For the CDR3, the DNA is TGTGCCAGCAGTCCCTATAGCGGGGGGCCTTGGGAGCAGTACTTC.

This clone has a single count. This chain connects TRBV5-6 to TRBJ2-1, with D maybe TRBD2 (6 bases). The CDR3 totals 13 residues. V dropped 2 bases and J dropped 4 bases, with 7 bases sitting between them. Germline assignment: CDR1 SGHDT and CDR2 YYEEEE. CDR3 DNA sequence: TGTGCCAGCAGCTTCGGGGGTTACAATGAGCAGTTCTTC. Translation: CASSFGGYNEQFF. Full variable domain (missing parts from reference TRBV5-6 and TRBJ2-1): DAGVTQSPTHLIKTRGQQVTLRCSPKSGHDTVSWYQQALGQGPQFIFQYYEEEERQRGNFPDRFSGHQFPNYSSELNVNALLLGDSALYLCASSFGGYNEQFFGPGTRLTVL.

V and J are TRBV4-1 and TRBJ2-3; TRBD2 might be the D (6 bases). Germline assignment: CDR1 MGHRA and CDR2 YSYEKL. The CDR3 has 16 residues. V was pared by 1 base and J by 6 bases, with 17 bases between. The CDR3 region is CASSQVAGTVQDTQYF. The CDR3 DNA follows: TGCGCCAGCAGCCAAGTAGCAGGGACTGTACAGGATACGCAGTATTTT.

The chain combines TRBV27 with TRBJ1-1; possible D gene TRBD1, 5 bases. The V gene lost 5 bases and the J gene lost 4 bases, with 14 bases spanning the gap. The CDR3 contains 14 residues. CDR1 and CDR2 (germline): MNHEY, SMNVEV (reference sequence). CDR3 nucleotide sequence: TGTGCCAGCAGTCCAGGGAGGCCTGGCACTGAAGCTTTCTTT. Residues: CASSPGRPGTEAFF.

The J gene is TRBJ2-1, the V gene TRBV7-3, with 9 bases fitting TRBD2. This CDR3 is built from 15 residues. V trimming: 8 bases; J trimming: 6 bases; junction bases outside the gene matches: 11. Germline CDR1 and CDR2: SGHTA and FQGTGA. CDR3 loop: CASHSGGGAGNEQFF. In DNA form, the CDR3 reads TGTGCCAGCCACTCCGGCGGGGGGGCGGGCAATGAGCAGTTCTTC. Combining the CDR3 with reference TRBV7-3 and TRBJ2-1 gives the whole variable domain GAGVSQTPSNKVTEKGKYVELRCDPISGHTALYWYRQSLGQGPEFLIYFQGTGAADDSGLPNDRFFAVRPEGSVSTLKIQRTERGDSAVYLCASHSGGGAGNEQFFGPGTRLTVL.

CDR3 amino acids: CASSGLAGGLQETQYF. CDR3 nucleotide sequence: TGTGCCAGCTCAGGACTAGCGGGGGGGCTTCAAGAGACCCAGTACTTC. V and J are TRBV18 and TRBJ2-5, with 15 bases identical to TRBD2. The V and J ends lost 5 bases and 2 bases, in that order; junction bases with no gene match: 3. Germline V lookup: CDR1 KGHSH, CDR2 LQKENI. The CDR3 has 16 residues.

The V and J genes are TRBV3-1 (or the pseudogene TRBV3-2) and TRBJ2-1, with D maybe TRBD1 (6 bases). CDR1 LGHDT and CDR2 YNNKEL come from the germline V gene (reference sequence). V dropped 5 bases and J dropped 13 bases, with 15 bases sitting between them. The CDR3 is 12 amino acids. DNA for the CDR3: TGTGCCAGCAGCGCGGACACAGGGTCCCAGTTCTTC. Amino acid sequence: CASSADTGSQFF.

This clone has only a few counts. The chain couples TRBV5-4 to TRBJ1-2; possible D gene TRBD1, 6 bases. The CDR3 contains 15 residues. The germline V gene has CDR1 SGHNT and CDR2 YYREEE (reference sequence). V was pared by 4 bases and J by 0 bases, with 13 bases between. The CDR3 DNA is TGTGCCAGCAGCCCCCGACAGGTAGCTAACTATGGCTACACCTTC. Its translation: CASSPRQVANYGYTF.

This chain joins TRBV7-3 and TRBJ2-2; the D gene is possibly TRBD2 (6 bases). The CDR3 has 14 amino acids. Germline V gene lookup returns CDR1 SGHTA and CDR2 FQGTGA. V lost 6 bases to trimming and J lost 4 bases, with 12 bases between them. As DNA, the CDR3 is TGTGCCAGCAGTCGCGGGGTTAGCACCGGGGAGCTGTTTTTT. Amino acids: CASSRGVSTGELFF.

The chain employs TRBV19 and TRBJ2-2, with 7 bases aligning to TRBD1. Trimming at V came to 6 bases and at J to 7 bases, leaving 5 bases not matched to a gene. The length of the CDR3 is 13 residues. Per the germline V gene, CDR1 is LNHDA and CDR2 is SQIVND (reference sequence). For the CDR3, the DNA is TGTGCCAGTAGCCCCCAGGGGGTCGGGGAGCTGTTTTTT. Its protein is CASSPQGVGELFF.

This chain joins TRBV2 and TRBJ2-7; D is undetermined. Germline V gene lookup returns CDR1 SNHLY and CDR2 FYNNEI. V lost 2 bases and J lost 6, with 11 bases in between. The CDR3 has 13 amino acids. CDR3 DNA: TGTGCCAGCAGTGAATCTGAGGCCCCCGAGCAGTACTTC. Its translation is CASSESEAPEQYF.

J is TRBJ1-6 and V is TRBV2; 12 bases agree with TRBD1. Germline V gene sequence: CDR1 SNHLY, CDR2 FYNNEI. CDR3 size: 15 residues. V was clipped by 7 bases and J by 10 bases; unmatched bases: 8. The chain's CDR3 is CASTRDRGLVSPLHF. The CDR3 bases are TGTGCCAGCACCCGGGACAGGGGGCTGGTGTCACCCCTCCACTTT.

The chain links TRBV28 to TRBJ1-2, with a tentative D call TRBD1 (5 bases). CDR3 size: 13 residues. Germline CDR1 MDHEN, CDR2 SYDVKM. V dropped 6 bases and J dropped 0 bases, with 8 bases sitting between them. Written as DNA, the CDR3 is TGTGCCAGCAGGACAGAGACTAACTATGGCTACACCTTC. Its translation: CASRTETNYGYTF.

Turning to this clone: This same CDR3 is encoded by further DNA sequences in the sample. The V and J genes are TRBV12-3 or TRBV12-4 and TRBJ2-5, with D uncertain. The CDR3 loop spans 11 amino acids. The ends were cut back, 3 bases at V and 5 bases at J, with 4 bases in the middle. The CDR3 DNA reads as TGTGCCAGCAGTTTGGGCGAGACCCAGTACTTC. This sequence encodes CASSLGETQYF.

This chain connects TRBV20-1 to TRBJ1-2, with TRBD1 as a possible D gene (6 bases). The CDR3 runs to 14 residues. CDR1 DFQATT and CDR2 SNEGSKA come from the germline V gene (reference sequence). Trimming cost V 5 bases and J 7 bases, with 20 bases left between them. The CDR3 DNA sequence: TGCAGTGCTCGTGACCCAGGGGCTCGCTCTGGCTACACCTTC. This encodes CSARDPGARSGYTF.

The rearrangement joins TRBV7-9 to TRBJ2-7; TRBD2 might be the D (6 bases). This CDR3 spans 15 amino acids. Per the germline V gene, CDR1 is SEHNR and CDR2 is FQNEAQ (reference sequence). The germline V and J ends were trimmed by 4 bases and 3 bases, with 16 bases remaining between them. The CDR3: CASSSNLAGLYEQYF. The CDR3 DNA reads TGTGCCAGCAGCTCCAACCTGGCGGGGCTCTACGAGCAGTACTTC. Complete variable domain (other parts from reference TRBV7-9 and TRBJ2-7): DTGVSQNPRHKITKRGQNVTFRCDPISEHNRLYWYRQTLGQGPEFLTYFQNEAQLEKSRLLSDRFSAERPKGSFSTLEIQRTEQGDSAMYLCASSSNLAGLYEQYFGPGTRLTVT.

This chain joins TRBV4-1 and TRBJ2-2, with 9 bases aligning to TRBD2. The CDR3 runs to 17 residues. Trimming removed 0 bases from V and 7 bases from J; junction bases left unmatched: 9. CDR1 and CDR2 (germline): MGHRA, YSYEKL. CDR3 sequence (DNA): TGCGCCAGCAGCCAAGAATCCGCTAGCGGGAACGTCGGGGAGCTGTTTTTT. The encoded protein is CASSQESASGNVGELFF.

This chain joins TRBV5-1 and TRBJ2-7, with 11 bases that match TRBD1. The CDR3 is 15 residues long. From germline, CDR1 is SGHRS and CDR2 YFSETQ. J lost 5 bases, V lost 1 base, and 5 bases had no gene match. This CDR3 is CASSLLGQGADEQYF. The CDR3 DNA is TGCGCCAGCAGCTTGCTCGGACAGGGGGCTGACGAGCAGTACTTC. Full variable domain (missing parts from reference TRBV5-1 and TRBJ2-7): KAGVTQTPRYLIKTRGQQVTLSCSPISGHRSVSWYQQTPGQGLQFLFEYFSETQRNKGNFPGRFSGRQFSNSRSEMNVSTLELGDSALYLCASSLLGQGADEQYFGPGTRLTVT.